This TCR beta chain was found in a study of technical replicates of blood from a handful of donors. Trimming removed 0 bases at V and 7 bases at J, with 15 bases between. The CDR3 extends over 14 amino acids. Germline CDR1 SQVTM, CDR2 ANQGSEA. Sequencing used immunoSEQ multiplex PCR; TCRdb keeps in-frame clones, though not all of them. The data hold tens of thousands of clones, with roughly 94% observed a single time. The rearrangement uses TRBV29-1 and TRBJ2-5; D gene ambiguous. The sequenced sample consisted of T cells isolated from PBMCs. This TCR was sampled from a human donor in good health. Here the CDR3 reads CSVEDKTAIGTQYF. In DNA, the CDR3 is TGCAGCGTTGAAGATAAAACAGCCATAGGGACCCAGTACTTC.